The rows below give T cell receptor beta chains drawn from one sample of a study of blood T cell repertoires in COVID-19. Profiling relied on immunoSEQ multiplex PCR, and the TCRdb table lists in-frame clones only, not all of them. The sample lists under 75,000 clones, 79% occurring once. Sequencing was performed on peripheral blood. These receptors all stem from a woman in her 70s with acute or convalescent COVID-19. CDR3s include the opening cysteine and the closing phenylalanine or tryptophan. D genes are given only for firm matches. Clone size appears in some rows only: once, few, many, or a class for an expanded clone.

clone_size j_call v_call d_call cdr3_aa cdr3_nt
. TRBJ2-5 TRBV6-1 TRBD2 CASSATSGGARETQYF TGTGCCAGCAGTGCGACTAGCGGGGGGGCCCGAGAGACCCAGTACTTC
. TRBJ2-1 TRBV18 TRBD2 CASSPPSSGGDEQFF TGTGCCAGCTCACCACCTTCTAGCGGGGGGGATGAGCAGTTCTTC
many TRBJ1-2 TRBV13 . CASSLVYRSDVYGYTF TGTGCCAGCAGCTTAGTTTATAGATCTGATGTCTATGGCTACACCTTC
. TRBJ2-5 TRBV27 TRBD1 CASSIGTGHYETQYF TGTGCCAGCAGCATAGGGACAGGCCATTACGAGACCCAGTACTTC
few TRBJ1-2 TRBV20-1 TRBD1 CSSRATGGYTF TGCAGCTCCAGGGCGACAGGGGGCTACACCTTC
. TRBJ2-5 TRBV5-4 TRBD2 CASTAARGGGSKETQYF TGTGCCAGCACCGCAGCCCGAGGCGGGGGGAGTAAAGAGACCCAGTACTTC
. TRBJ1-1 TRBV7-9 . CASSLSRGAFF TGTGCCAGCAGCTTAAGTCGAGGAGCTTTCTTT
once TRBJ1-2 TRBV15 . CATSRQVTRMGYTF TGTGCCACCAGCAGACAAGTGACGAGGATGGGCTACACCTTC
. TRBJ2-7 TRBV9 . CASSLGTPGGYEQYF TGTGCCAGCAGCCTGGGGACACCAGGCGGCTACGAGCAGTACTTC
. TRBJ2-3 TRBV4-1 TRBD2 CASSPNWLGGGSTDTQYF TGCGCCAGCAGCCCGAATTGGCTCGGGGGGGGTAGCACAGATACGCAGTATTTT
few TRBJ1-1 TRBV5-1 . CASSLMGATEAFF TGCGCCAGCAGCTTGATGGGGGCCACTGAAGCTTTCTTT
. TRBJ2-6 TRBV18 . CASSRQSGANVLTF TGTGCCAGCTCACGGCAGTCTGGGGCCAACGTCCTGACTTTC
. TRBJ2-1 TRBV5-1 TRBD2 CASSPGLAGGTEQFF TGCGCCAGCAGCCCAGGACTAGCGGGGGGTACTGAGCAGTTCTTC
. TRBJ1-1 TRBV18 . CASSPPRLGGRNTEAFF TGTGCCAGCTCACCACCGCGCCTCGGAGGTCGGAACACTGAAGCTTTCTTT
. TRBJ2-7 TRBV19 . CASSINGYEQYF TGTGCCAGTAGTATCAACGGCTACGAGCAGTACTTC
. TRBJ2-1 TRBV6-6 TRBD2 CASSYPRGGEGNEQFF TGTGCCAGCAGTTACCCCCGGGGGGGGGAAGGCAATGAGCAGTTCTTC
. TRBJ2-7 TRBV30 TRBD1 CAWAEDRDIEQYF TGTGCCTGGGCAGAAGACAGGGACATTGAGCAGTACTTC
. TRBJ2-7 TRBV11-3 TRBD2 CASSALAGGSWEQYF TGTGCCAGCAGCGCGCTAGCGGGGGGATCTTGGGAGCAGTACTTC
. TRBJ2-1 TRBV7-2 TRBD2 CASRSTGLHNEQFF TGTGCCAGCAGGTCCACGGGACTACACAATGAGCAGTTCTTC
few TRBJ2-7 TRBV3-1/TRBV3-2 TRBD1 CASSPRDSSSYEQYF TGTGCCAGCAGCCCCCGGGACAGCAGCTCCTACGAGCAGTACTTC
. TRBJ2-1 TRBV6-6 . CASSPIEPAKRIVFF TGTGCCAGCAGTCCGATAGAACCTGCAAAGCGAATAGTATTCTTC
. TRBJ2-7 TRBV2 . CASTTTRRDSAYEQYF TGTGCCAGCACCACTACGAGGAGGGACTCAGCCTACGAGCAGTACTTC
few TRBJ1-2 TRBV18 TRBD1 CASSRGQGTNGYTF TGTGCCAGCTCACGTGGACAGGGGACCAATGGCTACACCTTC
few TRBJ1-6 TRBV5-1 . CATGEAVNSPLHF TGCGCCACTGGGGAGGCGGTTAATTCACCCCTCCACTTT
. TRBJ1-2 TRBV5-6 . CASSLDRQNYGYTF TGTGCCAGCAGCTTGGACAGGCAGAACTATGGCTACACCTTC
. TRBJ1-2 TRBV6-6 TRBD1 CASSRPGQENYGYTF TGTGCCAGCAGTCGACCGGGACAGGAAAACTATGGCTACACCTTC
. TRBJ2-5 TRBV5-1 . CASSLGSQGRETQYF TGCGCCAGCAGCTTGGGATCACAGGGAAGAGAGACCCAGTACTTC
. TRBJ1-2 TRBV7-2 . CASSPQRWGGGYTF TGTGCCAGCAGCCCGCAGCGGTGGGGAGGAGGCTACACCTTC
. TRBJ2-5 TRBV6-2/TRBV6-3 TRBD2 CASSYPRGLGGETQYF TGTGCCAGCAGTTACCCTCGGGGACTAGGGGGAGAGACCCAGTACTTC
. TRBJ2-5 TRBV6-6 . CASSQNSGVETQYF TGTGCCAGCAGCCAAAATTCGGGGGTAGAGACCCAGTACTTC
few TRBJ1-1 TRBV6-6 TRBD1 CASSTGQGRTEAFF TGTGCCAGCAGTACAGGACAGGGGAGGACTGAAGCTTTCTTT
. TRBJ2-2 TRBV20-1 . CSASNGADTGELFF TGCAGTGCTAGTAATGGGGCGGACACCGGGGAGCTGTTTTTT